This T cell receptor beta chain is drawn from a study of blood T cell repertoires in COVID-19. At the level of the study: From T cells, B-cell-depleted T cells, or PBMCs came the material, which was cDNA or gDNA.

Assay used: immunoSEQ multiplex PCR; TCRdb lists only in-frame clones, some missing. The profile shows 450,000 to 500,000 clones, approximately 86% of them singletons. The ends lost 2 bases at V and 8 bases at J; junction bases unmatched: 6. Germline loops: CDR1 SGHRS, CDR2 YFSETQ. CDR3 length: 14 amino acids. The specimen sequenced was PBMCs or T cells enriched from blood (not recorded which). The V and J genes are TRBV5-1 and TRBJ1-4; 7 nucleotides agree with TRBD1. This receptor was obtained from a woman aged 18-29 years who had recovered from COVID-19. The CDR3 bases are TGCGCCAGCAGCTTAGGGGGCCTCCTGGAAAAACTGTTTTTT. This codes for CASSLGGLLEKLFF.